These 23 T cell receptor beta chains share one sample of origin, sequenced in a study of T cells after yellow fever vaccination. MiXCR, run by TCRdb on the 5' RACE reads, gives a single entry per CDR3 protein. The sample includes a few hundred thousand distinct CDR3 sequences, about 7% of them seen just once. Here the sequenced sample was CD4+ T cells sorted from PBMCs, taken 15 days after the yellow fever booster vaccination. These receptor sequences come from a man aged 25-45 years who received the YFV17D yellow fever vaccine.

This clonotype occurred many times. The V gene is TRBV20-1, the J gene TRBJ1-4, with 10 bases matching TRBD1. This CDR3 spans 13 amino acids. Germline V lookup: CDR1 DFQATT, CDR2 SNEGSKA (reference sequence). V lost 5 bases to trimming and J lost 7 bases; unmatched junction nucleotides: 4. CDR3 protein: CSAGDRGREKLFF. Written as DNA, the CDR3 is TGCAGTGCTGGGGACAGGGGACGTGAAAAACTGTTTTTT.

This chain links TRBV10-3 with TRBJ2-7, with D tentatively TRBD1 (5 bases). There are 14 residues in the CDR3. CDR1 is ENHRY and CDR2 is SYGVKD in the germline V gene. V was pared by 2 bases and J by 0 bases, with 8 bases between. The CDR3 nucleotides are TGTGCCATCAGTGAGGACAGTCTCTCCTACGAGCAGTACTTC. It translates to CAISEDSLSYEQYF.

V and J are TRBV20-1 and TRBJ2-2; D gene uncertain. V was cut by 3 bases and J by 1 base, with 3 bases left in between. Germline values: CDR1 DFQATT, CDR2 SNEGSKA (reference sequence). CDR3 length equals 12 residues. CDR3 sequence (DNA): TGCAGTGCTAGGCGGAACACCGGGGAGCTGTTTTTT. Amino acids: CSARRNTGELFF.

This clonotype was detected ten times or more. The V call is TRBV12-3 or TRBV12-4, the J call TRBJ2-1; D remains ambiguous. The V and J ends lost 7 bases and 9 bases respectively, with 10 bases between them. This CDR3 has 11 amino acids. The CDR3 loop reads CASNLLGEQFF. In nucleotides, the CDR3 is TGTGCCAGCAACCTATTGGGTGAGCAGTTCTTC.

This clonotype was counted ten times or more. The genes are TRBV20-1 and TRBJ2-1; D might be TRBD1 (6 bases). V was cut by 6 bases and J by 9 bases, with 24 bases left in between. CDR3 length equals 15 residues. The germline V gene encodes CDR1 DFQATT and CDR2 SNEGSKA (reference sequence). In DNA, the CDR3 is TGCAGTGCAAACCCAGGGGTGGGAATCCACGTTGAGCAGTTCTTC. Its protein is CSANPGVGIHVEQFF.

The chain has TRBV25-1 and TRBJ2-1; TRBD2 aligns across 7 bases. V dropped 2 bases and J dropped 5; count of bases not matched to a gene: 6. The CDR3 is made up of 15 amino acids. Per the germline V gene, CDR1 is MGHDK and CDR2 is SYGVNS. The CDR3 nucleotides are TGTGCCAGCAGTGAACGCGGGAGTCCCAACAATGAGCAGTTCTTC. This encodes CASSERGSPNNEQFF. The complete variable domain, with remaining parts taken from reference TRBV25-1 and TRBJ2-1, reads EADIYQTPRYLVIGTGKKITLECSQTMGHDKMYWYQQDPGMELHLIHYSYGVNSTEKGDLSSESTVSRIRTEHFPLTLESARPSHTSQYLCASSERGSPNNEQFFGPGTRLTVL.

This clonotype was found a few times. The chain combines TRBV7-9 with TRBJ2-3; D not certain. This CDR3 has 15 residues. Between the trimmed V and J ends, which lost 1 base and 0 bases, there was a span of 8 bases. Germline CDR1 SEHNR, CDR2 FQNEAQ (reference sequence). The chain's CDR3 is CASSLEDYSTDTQYF. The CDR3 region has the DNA TGTGCCAGCAGCTTAGAGGATTATAGCACAGATACGCAGTATTTT.

The CDR3 DNA reads as TGTGCCAGCAGCCAGGAGAATCATCGCACAGATACGCAGTATTTT. The encoded protein is CASSQENHRTDTQYF. This sequence joins TRBV3-1 and TRBJ2-3; D remains ambiguous. Germline values: CDR1 LGHDT, CDR2 YNNKEL (reference sequence). The CDR3 is 15 amino acids. Between the trimmed V and J ends, which lost 3 bases and 1 base, there was a span of 11 bases.

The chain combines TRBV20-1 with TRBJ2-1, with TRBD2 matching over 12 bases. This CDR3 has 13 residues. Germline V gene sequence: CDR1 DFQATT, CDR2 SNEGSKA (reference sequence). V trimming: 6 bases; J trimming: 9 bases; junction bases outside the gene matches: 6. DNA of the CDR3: TGCAGTGCCAGGACTAGCGGGAACGGTGAGCAGTTCTTC. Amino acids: CSARTSGNGEQFF.

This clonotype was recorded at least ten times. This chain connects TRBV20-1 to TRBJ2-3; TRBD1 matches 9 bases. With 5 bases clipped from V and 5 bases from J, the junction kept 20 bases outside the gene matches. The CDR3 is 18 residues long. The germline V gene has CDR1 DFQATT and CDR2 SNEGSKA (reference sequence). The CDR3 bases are TGCAGTGCTCCCGGGACAGGGAAACATCAACATACGGGAGATACGCAGTATTTT. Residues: CSAPGTGKHQHTGDTQYF.

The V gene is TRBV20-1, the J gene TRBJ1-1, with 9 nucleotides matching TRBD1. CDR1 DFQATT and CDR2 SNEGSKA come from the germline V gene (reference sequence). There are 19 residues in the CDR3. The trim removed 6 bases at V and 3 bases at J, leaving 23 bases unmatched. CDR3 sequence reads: CSAPLFPRTGDMTHTEAFF. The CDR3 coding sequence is TGCAGTGCCCCACTATTCCCCCGGACAGGGGATATGACGCACACTGAAGCTTTCTTT.

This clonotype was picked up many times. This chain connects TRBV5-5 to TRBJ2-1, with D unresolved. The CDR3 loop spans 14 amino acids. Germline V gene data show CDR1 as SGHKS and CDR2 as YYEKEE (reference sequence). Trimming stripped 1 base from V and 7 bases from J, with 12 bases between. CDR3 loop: CASSLISTRNEQFF. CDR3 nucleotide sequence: TGTGCCAGCAGCTTGATCAGTACCAGAAATGAGCAGTTCTTC.

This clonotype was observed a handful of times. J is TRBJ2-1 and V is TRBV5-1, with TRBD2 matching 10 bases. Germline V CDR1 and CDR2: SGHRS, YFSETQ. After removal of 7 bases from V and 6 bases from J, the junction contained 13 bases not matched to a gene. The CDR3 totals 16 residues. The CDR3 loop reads CASRQASGRGSNEQFF. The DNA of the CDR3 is TGCGCCAGCCGACAAGCTAGCGGGAGAGGTAGCAATGAGCAGTTCTTC.

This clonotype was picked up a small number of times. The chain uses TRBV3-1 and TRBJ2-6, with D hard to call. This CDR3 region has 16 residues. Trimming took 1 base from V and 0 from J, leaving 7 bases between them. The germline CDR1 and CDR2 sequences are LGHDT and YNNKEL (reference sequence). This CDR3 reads CASSQVRISGANVLTF. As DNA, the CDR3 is TGTGCCAGCAGCCAAGTAAGGATCTCTGGGGCCAACGTCCTGACTTTC. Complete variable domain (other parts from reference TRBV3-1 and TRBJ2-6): DTAVSQTPKYLVTQMGNDKSIKCEQNLGHDTMYWYKQDSKKFLKIMFSYNNKELIINETVPNRFSPKSPDKAHLNLHINSLELGDSAVYFCASSQVRISGANVLTFGAGSRLTVL.

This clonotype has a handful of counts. CDR3 bases: TGCAGTGCCAACGCCAGGACGCACCAAGAGACCCAGTACTTC. Translation gives CSANARTHQETQYF. V gene TRBV20-1 combines with J gene TRBJ2-5; D unresolved. The germline V gene encodes CDR1 DFQATT and CDR2 SNEGSKA (reference sequence). V dropped 6 bases and J dropped 0 bases, with 14 bases sitting between them. This CDR3 is built from 14 residues.

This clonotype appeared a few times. The CDR3 DNA sequence: TGTGCCAGCAGCTCATTGGGACAGGACCTAAACAATGAGCAGTTCTTC. Its translation is CASSSLGQDLNNEQFF. This chain uses TRBV7-8 with TRBJ2-1; 8 bases match TRBD1. V was clipped by 4 bases and J by 5 bases; unmatched bases: 10. Germline loops: CDR1 SGHVS, CDR2 FQNEAQ. The CDR3 totals 16 residues.

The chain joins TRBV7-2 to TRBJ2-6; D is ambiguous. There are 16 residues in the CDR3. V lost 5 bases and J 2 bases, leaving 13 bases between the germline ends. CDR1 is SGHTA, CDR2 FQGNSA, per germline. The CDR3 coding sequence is TGTGCCAGCAGCCCCCAGTTTAGTGCTGGGGCCAACGTCCTGACTTTC. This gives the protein CASSPQFSAGANVLTF.

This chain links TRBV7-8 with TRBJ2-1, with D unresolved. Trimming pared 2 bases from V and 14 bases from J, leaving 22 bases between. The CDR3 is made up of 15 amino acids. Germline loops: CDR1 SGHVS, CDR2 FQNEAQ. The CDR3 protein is CASSLRPRDSKGKFF. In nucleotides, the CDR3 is TGTGCCAGCAGCTTAAGGCCCCGTGACTCGAAGGGCAAGTTCTTC.

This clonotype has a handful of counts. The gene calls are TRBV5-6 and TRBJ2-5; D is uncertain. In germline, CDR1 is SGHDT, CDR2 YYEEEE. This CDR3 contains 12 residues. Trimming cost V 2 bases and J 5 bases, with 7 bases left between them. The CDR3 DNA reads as TGTGCCAGCAGCTTTAACTCCGAGACCCAGTACTTC. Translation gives CASSFNSETQYF.

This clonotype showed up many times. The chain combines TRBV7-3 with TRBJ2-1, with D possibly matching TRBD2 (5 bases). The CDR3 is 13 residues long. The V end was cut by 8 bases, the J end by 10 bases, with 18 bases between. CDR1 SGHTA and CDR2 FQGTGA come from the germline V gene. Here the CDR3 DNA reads TGTGCCAGCGGCCCCGGGTCAGAGGGAGAGCAGTTCTTC. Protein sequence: CASGPGSEGEQFF.

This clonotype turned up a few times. The CDR3 spells CASSLDSTSYGYTF. In nucleotides, the CDR3 is TGCGCCAGCAGCTTGGATTCGACATCCTATGGCTACACCTTC. The rearrangement joins TRBV5-1 to TRBJ1-2; D remains unclear. The CDR3 has 14 amino acids. Germline V gives CDR1 SGHRS, CDR2 YFSETQ. Between the trimmed V and J ends, which lost 0 bases and 4 bases, there was a span of 10 bases.

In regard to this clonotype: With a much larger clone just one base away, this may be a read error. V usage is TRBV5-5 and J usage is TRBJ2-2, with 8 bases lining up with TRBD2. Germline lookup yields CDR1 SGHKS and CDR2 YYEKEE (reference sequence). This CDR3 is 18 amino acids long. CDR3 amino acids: CASIPVGVAGQNTVELFF. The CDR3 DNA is TGTGCCAGCATCCCCGTCGGGGTAGCGGGGCAGAACACCGTGGAGCTGTTTTTT.

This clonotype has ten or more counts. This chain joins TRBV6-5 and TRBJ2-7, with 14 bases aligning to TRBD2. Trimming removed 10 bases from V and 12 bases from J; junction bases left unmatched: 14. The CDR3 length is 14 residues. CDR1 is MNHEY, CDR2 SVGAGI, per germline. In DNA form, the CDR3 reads TGTGCCACCACCTCGGGACTAGCGGGAGACGAGGGGTACTTC. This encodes CATTSGLAGDEGYF.